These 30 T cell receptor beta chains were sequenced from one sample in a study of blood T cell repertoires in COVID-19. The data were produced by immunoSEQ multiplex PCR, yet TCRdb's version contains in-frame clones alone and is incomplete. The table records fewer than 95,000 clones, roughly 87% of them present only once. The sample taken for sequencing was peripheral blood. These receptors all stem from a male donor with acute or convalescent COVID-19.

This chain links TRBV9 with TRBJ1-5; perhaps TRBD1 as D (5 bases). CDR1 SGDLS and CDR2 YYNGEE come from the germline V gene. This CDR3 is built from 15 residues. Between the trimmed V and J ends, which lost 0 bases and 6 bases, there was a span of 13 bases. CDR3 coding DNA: TGTGCCAGCAGCGTAGCTGGGACTGAGGGTCAGCCCCAGCATTTT. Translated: CASSVAGTEGQPQHF. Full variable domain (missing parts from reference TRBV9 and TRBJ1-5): DSGVTQTPKHLITATGQRVTLRCSPRSGDLSVYWYQQSLDQGLQFLIQYYNGEERAKGNILERFSAQQFPDLHSELNLSSLELGDSALYFCASSVAGTEGQPQHFGDGTRLSIL.

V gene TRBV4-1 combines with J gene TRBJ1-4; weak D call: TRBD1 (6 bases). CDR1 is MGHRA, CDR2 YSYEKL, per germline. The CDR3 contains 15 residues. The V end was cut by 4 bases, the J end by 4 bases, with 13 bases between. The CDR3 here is CASSPSGQNNEKLFF. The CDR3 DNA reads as TGCGCCAGCAGCCCTAGCGGACAGAATAATGAAAAACTGTTTTTT.

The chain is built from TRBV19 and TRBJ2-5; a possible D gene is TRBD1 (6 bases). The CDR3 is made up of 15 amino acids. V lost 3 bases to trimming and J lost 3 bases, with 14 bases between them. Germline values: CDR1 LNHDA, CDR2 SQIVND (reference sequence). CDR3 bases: TGTGCCAGTAGTATGAGGACAGCACTAAAAGAGACCCAGTACTTC. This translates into CASSMRTALKETQYF.

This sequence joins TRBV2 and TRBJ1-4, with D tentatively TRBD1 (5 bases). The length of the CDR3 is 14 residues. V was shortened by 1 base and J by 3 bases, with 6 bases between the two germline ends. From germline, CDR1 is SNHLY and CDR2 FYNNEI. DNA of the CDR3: TGTGCCAGCAGTGAAGGGGGGGCTAATGAAAAACTGTTTTTT. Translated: CASSEGGANEKLFF.

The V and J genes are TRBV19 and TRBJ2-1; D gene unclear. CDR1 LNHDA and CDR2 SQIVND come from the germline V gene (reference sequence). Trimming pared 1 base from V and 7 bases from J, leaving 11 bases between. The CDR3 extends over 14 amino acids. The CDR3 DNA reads TGTGCCAGTAGTATAGTTCCCACGGTAAATGAGCAGTTCTTC. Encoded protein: CASSIVPTVNEQFF.

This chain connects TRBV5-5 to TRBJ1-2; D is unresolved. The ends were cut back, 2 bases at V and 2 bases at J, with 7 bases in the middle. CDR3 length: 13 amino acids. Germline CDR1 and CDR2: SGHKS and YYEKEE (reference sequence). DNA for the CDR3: TGTGCCAGCAGCTTCGAACAGAACTATGGCTACACCTTC. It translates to CASSFEQNYGYTF.

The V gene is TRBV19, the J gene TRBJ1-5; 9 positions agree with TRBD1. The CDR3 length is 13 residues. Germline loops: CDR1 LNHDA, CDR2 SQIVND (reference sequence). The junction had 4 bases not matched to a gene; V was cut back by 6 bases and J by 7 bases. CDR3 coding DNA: TGTGCCAGTAGCGACAGGGGGAGGCAGCCCCAGCATTTT. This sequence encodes CASSDRGRQPQHF.

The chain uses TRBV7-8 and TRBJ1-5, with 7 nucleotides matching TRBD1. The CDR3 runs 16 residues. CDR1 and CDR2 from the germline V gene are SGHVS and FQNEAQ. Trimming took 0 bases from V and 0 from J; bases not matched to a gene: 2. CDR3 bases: TGTGCCAGCAGCTTAGCCAGGGGGTTTAGCAATCAGCCCCAGCATTTT. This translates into CASSLARGFSNQPQHF. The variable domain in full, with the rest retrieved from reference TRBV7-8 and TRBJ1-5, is GAGVSQSPRYKVAKRGQDVALRCDPISGHVSLFWYQQALGQGPEFLTYFQNEAQLDKSGLPSDRFFAERPEGSVSTLKIQRTQQEDSAVYLCASSLARGFSNQPQHFGDGTRLSIL.

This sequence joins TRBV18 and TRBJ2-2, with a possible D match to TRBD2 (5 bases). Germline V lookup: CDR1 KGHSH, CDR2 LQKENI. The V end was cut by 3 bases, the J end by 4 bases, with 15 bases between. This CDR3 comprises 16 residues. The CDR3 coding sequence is TGTGCCAGCTCACCTCTGGCCGGCGCGGGCACCGGGGAGCTGTTTTTT. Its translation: CASSPLAGAGTGELFF.

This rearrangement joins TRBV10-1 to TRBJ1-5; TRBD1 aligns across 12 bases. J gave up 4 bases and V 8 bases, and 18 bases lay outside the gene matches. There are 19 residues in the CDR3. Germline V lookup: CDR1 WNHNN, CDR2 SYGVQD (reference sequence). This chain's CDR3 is CASSKLPGQGAGGNQPQHF. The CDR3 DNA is TGCGCCAGCTCCAAGCTTCCGGGACAGGGGGCAGGAGGAAATCAGCCCCAGCATTTT.

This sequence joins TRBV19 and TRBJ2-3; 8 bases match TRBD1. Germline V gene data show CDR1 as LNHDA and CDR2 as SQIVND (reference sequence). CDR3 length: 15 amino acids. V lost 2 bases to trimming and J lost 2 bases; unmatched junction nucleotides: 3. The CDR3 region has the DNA TGTGCCAGTAGTATACGGGGACAGGCCACAGATACGCAGTATTTT. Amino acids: CASSIRGQATDTQYF.

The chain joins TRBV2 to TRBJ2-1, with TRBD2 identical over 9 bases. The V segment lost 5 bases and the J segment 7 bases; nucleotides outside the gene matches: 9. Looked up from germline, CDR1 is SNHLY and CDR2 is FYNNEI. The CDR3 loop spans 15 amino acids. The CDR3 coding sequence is TGTGCCAGCAGTACAAGCGGGGGGCGAGGGAATGAGCAGTTCTTC. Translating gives CASSTSGGRGNEQFF. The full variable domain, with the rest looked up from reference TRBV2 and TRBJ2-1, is EPEVTQTPSHQVTQMGQEVILRCVPISNHLYFYWYRQILGQKVEFLVSFYNNEISEKSEIFDDQFSVERPDGSNFTLKIRSTKLEDSAMYFCASSTSGGRGNEQFFGPGTRLTVL.

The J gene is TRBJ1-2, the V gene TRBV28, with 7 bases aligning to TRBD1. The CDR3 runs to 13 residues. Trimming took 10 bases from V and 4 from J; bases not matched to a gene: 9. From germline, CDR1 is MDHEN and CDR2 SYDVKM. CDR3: CATLPGGSYGYTF. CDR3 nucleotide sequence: TGTGCCACCCTCCCAGGGGGGAGCTATGGCTACACCTTC.

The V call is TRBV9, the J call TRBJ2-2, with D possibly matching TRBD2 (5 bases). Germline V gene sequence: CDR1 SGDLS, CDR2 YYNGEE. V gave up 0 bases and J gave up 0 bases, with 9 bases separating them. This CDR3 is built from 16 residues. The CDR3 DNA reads TGTGCCAGCAGCGTAGGAGGGAGCCCGAACACCGGGGAGCTGTTTTTT. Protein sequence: CASSVGGSPNTGELFF.

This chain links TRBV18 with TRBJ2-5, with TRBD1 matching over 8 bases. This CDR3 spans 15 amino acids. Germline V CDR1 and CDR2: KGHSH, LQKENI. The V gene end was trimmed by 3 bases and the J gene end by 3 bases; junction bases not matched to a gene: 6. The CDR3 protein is CASSPPGQVKETQYF. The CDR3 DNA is TGTGCCAGCTCACCCCCGGGACAGGTTAAAGAGACCCAGTACTTC.

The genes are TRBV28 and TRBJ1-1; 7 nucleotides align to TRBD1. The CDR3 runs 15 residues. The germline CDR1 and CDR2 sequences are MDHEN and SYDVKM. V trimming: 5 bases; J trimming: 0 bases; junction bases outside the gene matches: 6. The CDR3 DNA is TGTGCCAGCAGTCGCTCAGACAGGGTGAACACTGAAGCTTTCTTT. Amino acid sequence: CASSRSDRVNTEAFF.

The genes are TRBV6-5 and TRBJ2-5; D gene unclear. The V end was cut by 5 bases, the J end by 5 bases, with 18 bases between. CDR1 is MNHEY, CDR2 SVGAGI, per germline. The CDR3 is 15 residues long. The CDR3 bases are TGTGCCAGCAGTACACGACCCATAGGAGTGGAGACCCAGTACTTC. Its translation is CASSTRPIGVETQYF.

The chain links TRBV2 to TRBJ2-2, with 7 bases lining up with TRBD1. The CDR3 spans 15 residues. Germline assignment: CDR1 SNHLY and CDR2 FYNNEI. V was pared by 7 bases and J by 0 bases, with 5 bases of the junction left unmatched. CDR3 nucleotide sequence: TGTGCCAGCACCATCGACAGGGCGAACACCGGGGAGCTGTTTTTT. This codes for CASTIDRANTGELFF.

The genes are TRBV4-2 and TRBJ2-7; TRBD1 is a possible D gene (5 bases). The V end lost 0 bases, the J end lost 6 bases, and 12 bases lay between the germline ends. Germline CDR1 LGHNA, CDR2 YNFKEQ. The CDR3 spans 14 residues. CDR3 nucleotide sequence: TGTGCCAGCAGCCAAGATGGGGCAGAAGGCGAGCAGTACTTC. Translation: CASSQDGAEGEQYF.

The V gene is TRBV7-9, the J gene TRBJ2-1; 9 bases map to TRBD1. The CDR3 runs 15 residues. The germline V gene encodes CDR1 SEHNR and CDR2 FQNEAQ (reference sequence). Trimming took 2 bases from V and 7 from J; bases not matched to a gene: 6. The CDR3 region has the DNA TGTGCCAGCAGCTTATCCGGGACAGGGTGGAATGAGCAGTTCTTC. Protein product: CASSLSGTGWNEQFF.

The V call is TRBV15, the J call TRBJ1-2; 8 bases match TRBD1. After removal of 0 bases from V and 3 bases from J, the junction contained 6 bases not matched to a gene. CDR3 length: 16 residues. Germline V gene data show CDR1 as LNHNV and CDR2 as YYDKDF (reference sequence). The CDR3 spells CATSRDYIQGDYGYTF. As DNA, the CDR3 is TGTGCCACCAGCAGAGATTATATACAGGGGGACTATGGCTACACCTTC.

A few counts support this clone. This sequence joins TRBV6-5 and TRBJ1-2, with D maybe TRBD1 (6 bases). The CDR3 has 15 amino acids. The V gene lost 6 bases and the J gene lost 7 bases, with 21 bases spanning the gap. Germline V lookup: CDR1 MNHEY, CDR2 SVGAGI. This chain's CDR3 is CASSRTEQGGGGYTF. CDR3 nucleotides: TGTGCCAGCAGCAGAACCGAACAGGGCGGAGGTGGCTACACCTTC.

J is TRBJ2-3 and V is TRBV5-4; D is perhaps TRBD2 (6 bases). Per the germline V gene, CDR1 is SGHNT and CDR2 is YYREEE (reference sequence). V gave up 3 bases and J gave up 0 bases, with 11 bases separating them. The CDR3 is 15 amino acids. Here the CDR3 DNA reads TGTGCCAGCAGCTCGGGCGGGGCTAGCACAGATACGCAGTATTTT. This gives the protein CASSSGGASTDTQYF.

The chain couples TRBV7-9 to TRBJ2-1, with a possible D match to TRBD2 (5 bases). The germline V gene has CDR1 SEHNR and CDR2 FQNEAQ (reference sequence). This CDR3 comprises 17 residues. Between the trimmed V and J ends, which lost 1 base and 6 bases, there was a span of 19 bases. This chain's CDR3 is CASSLVGSSGGINEQFF. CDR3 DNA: TGTGCCAGCAGCTTAGTCGGTTCGAGTGGAGGAATCAATGAGCAGTTCTTC.

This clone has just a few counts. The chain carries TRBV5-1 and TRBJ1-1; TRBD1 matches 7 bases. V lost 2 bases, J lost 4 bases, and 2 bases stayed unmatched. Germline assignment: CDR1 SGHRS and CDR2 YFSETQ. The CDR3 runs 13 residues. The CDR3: CASSLTGATEAFF. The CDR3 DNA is TGCGCCAGCAGCTTAACAGGGGCCACTGAAGCTTTCTTT.

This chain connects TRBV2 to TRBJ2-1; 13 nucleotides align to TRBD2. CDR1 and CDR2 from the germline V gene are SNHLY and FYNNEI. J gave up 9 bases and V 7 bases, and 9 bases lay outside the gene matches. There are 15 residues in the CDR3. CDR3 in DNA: TGTGCCAGCAAGCTACTAGCGGGGGGGCCGAGTGAGCAGTTCTTC. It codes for CASKLLAGGPSEQFF.

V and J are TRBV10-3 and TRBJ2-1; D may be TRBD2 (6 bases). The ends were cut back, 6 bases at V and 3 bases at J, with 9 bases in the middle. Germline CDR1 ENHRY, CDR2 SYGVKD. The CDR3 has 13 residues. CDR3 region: CAIRGGLYNEQFF. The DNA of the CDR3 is TGTGCCATCAGGGGGGGACTCTACAATGAGCAGTTCTTC.

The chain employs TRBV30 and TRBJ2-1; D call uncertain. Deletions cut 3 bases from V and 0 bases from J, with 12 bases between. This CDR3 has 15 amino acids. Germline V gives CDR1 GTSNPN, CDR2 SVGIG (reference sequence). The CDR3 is CAWRVDKSSYNEQFF. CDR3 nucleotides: TGTGCCTGGAGGGTTGACAAGAGCTCCTACAATGAGCAGTTCTTC.

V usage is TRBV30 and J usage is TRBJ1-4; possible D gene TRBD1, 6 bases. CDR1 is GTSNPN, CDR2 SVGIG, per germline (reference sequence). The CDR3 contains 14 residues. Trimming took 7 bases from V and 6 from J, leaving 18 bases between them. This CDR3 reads CASPGEGGDEKLFF. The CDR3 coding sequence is TGTGCCTCCCCGGGGGAGGGGGGCGATGAAAAACTGTTTTTT.

The CDR3 sequence is CASSYLAGDPNEQFF. CDR3 DNA: TGTGCCAGCAGTTATCTAGCGGGGGACCCCAATGAGCAGTTCTTC. The V gene is TRBV6-6, the J gene TRBJ2-1; 10 bases map to TRBD2. Losses at the gene ends were 3 bases for V and 6 bases for J; bases not matched to a gene: 5. This CDR3 comprises 15 residues. Germline-derived CDR1 and CDR2 are MNHNY and SVGAGI (reference sequence).